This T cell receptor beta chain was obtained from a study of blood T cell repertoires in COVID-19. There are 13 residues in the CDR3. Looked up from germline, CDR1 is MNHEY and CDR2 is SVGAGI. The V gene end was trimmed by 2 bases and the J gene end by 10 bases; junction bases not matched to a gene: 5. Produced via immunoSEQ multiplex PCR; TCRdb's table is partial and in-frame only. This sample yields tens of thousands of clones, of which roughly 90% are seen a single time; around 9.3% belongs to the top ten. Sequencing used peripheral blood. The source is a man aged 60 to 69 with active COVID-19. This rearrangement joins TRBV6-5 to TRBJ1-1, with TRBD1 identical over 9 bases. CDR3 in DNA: TGTGCCAGCAGTTACGGGACAGGGCTGGGAGCTTTCTTT. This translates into CASSYGTGLGAFF.